These 10 T cell receptor beta chains originate from one sample sequenced in a study of blood T cells in healthy people across ages. Together with a sample-barcoded 5' primer, a J-beta primer mix was included in a second PCR lasting roughly 7 to 11 cycles. TCRdb used MiXCR to reprocess the 5' RACE reads, holding one entry per CDR3 protein. The sample has 700,000 to 850,000 distinct CDR3 sequences; about 55% are singletons. Sequences were obtained from blood. The receptors derive from a man of 80 years or more in good health.

The chain couples TRBV29-1 to TRBJ2-5; perhaps TRBD1 as D (7 bases). Per germline, CDR1 SQVTM and CDR2 ANQGSEA. The length of the CDR3 is 14 residues. The V end lost 4 bases, the J end lost 2 bases, and 14 bases lay between the germline ends. CDR3 coding DNA: TGCAGCGTTGGTTCAGGGGGGCGACAAGAGACCCAGTACTTC. Translated, it gives CSVGSGGRQETQYF. The full variable domain, completed using reference TRBV29-1 and TRBJ2-5, is SAVISQKPSRDICQRGTSLTIQCQVDSQVTMMFWYRQQPGQSLTLIATANQGSEATYESGFVIDKFPISRPNLTFSTLTVSNMSPEDSSIYLCSVGSGGRQETQYFGPGTRLLVL.

CDR3 region: CASKLGDLIYERYF. The DNA of the CDR3 is TGTGCCAGCAAATTAGGGGACCTAATCTACGAGCGGTACTTC. The chain carries TRBV2 and TRBJ2-5; either TRBD1 or TRBD2 may supply D (5 bases each). The germline V gene has CDR1 SNHLY and CDR2 FYNNEI. This CDR3 has 14 residues. Trimming took off 7 bases at V and 13 bases at J, with 25 bases between the two ends.

The count of this clonotype is one. The chain is built from TRBV20-1 and TRBJ1-4; D is unclear. The CDR3 totals 15 residues. Per the germline V gene, CDR1 is DFQATT and CDR2 is SNEGSKA (reference sequence). Trimming cost V 0 bases and J 2 bases, with 10 bases left between them. The CDR3 DNA sequence: TGCAGTGCTAGAGACAGTTCCCACACTAATGAAAAACTGTTTTTT. It codes for CSARDSSHTNEKLFF.

This clonotype came up a few times. This chain connects TRBV7-2 to TRBJ1-1, with D uncertain. Germline V gene sequence: CDR1 SGHTA, CDR2 FQGNSA. The V end lost 4 bases, the J end lost 1 base, and 7 bases lay between the germline ends. There are 13 residues in the CDR3. The CDR3 protein is CASSYGPNTEAFF. As DNA, the CDR3 is TGTGCCAGCAGCTATGGGCCGAACACTGAAGCTTTCTTT.

V is TRBV7-2 and J is TRBJ2-5; no reliable D call. V was clipped by 1 base and J by 11 bases, with 17 bases between them. CDR1 and CDR2 (germline): SGHTA, FQGNSA. The CDR3 spans 14 residues. The CDR3 loop reads CASSLGVVGNEQYF. CDR3 DNA sequence: TGTGCCAGCAGCTTAGGTGTAGTGGGCAATGAGCAGTACTTC.

CDR3 nucleotides: TGTGCCAGCAGTCAGGGAGAGGAAAAACTGTTTTTT. This translates into CASSQGEEKLFF. This chain links TRBV7-3 with TRBJ1-4, with D possibly being TRBD1 (5 bases). Trimming cost V 6 bases and J 8 bases, with 10 bases left between them. The germline gives CDR1 SGHTA, CDR2 FQGTGA. The CDR3 has 12 amino acids.

This clonotype was seen ten or more times. The chain carries TRBV5-6 and TRBJ2-3, with a weak D call TRBD2 (5 bases). In germline, CDR1 is SGHDT, CDR2 YYEEEE. The CDR3 is 14 residues long. Trimming took 2 bases from V and 7 from J, leaving 14 bases between them. CDR3 loop: CASSFRPLAYTQYF. CDR3 coding DNA: TGTGCCAGCAGCTTTAGACCCCTAGCCTATACGCAGTATTTT.

The chain couples TRBV6-5 to TRBJ2-4, with TRBD2 identical over 11 bases. The J call is uncertain, as TRBJ2-7 better fits the DNA end. This CDR3 is built from 14 residues. Germline-derived CDR1 and CDR2 are MNHEY and SVGAGI. CDR3 nucleotide sequence: TGTGCCAGCACCGGACTAGCGGGTGTGTACGAGCAGTACTTC. Protein sequence: CASTGLAGVYEQYF.

This chain links TRBV12-3 or TRBV12-4 with TRBJ1-1, with D unclear. V lost 6 bases to trimming and J lost 1 base, with 15 bases between them. CDR3 length: 15 residues. Here the CDR3 reads CASSPTGPANTEAFF. The CDR3 nucleotides read TGTGCCAGCAGCCCTACCGGACCGGCGAACACTGAAGCTTTCTTT.

The chain employs TRBV2 and TRBJ2-3, with TRBD1 matching over 7 bases. The length of the CDR3 is 12 residues. Germline V lookup: CDR1 SNHLY, CDR2 FYNNEI. V gave up 11 bases and J gave up 4 bases; unmatched junction bases: 6. CDR3 DNA sequence: TGTGCCGGGGGACAGCAGCCAGATACGCAGTATTTT. Translation gives CAGGQQPDTQYF.